This T cell receptor beta chain was documented in a study of blood T cells in healthy people across ages. This clonotype appeared a few times. Healthy Caucasian individuals from Russia aged about 6 to 100 served as donors. Then a second PCR, running roughly 7 to 11 cycles, was carried out with a sample-barcoded 5' primer and a J-beta primer mix. From the 5' RACE reads, TCRdb called clonotypes with MiXCR, one entry per CDR3 protein. Altogether 380,000 or so distinct CDR3 sequences are present, roughly half being singletons, with the ten largest covering 45% to 60%. V lost 7 bases to trimming and J lost 4 bases; unmatched junction nucleotides: 8. From germline, CDR1 is SQVTM and CDR2 ANQGSEA. This CDR3 is built from 14 residues.

Sequencing was carried out using blood. This receptor was identified in a man between 60 and 75 years old in good health. The chain carries TRBV29-1 and TRBJ1-4; 8 bases map to TRBD1. As DNA, the CDR3 is TGCAGCGCTGCCGGGACAGGCTTTAATGAAAAACTGTTTTTT. This translates into CSAAGTGFNEKLFF.